A selection of T cell receptor beta chains follows, all from one sample in a study of beta chain features in type 1 diabetes. Generated by immunoSEQ multiplex PCR, the TCRdb table keeps only in-frame clones and is missing some. The sample shows 300,000 to 350,000 clones, roughly 14% of them seen only once. Material for sequencing was naive CD4+ T cells from blood. The receptors shown here come from a woman aged 18 to 35 with type 1 diabetes. CDR3s leave out the opening cysteine and the closing phenylalanine or tryptophan. Each record gives: D gene, V gene, CDR3 protein. D genes are given only for firm matches.

>-|TRBV4-3
ASRKRLGWNEQF
>-|TRBV7-3
ASSLSPGTLTGELF
>TRBD2|TRBV6-5
ASSSRLAGAYNEQF
>-|TRBV2
ASTARLTGGGYT
>-|TRBV30
AWMTGTPNTEAF
>-|TRBV30
AWSRGTEAF
>-|TRBV19
ASSPGQFNQPQH
>-|TRBV6-5
ASSSTFSGNTIY
>TRBD1|TRBV30
AWSGDSYGYT
>-|TRBV20-1
SARDGYEQF
>TRBD2|TRBV30
ASGGRAKNEQY
>-|TRBV10-3
AISEGTTYEQY
>TRBD2|TRBV19
ASSIGAGGRQETQY
>TRBD1|TRBV7-9
ASSPTGGDGETQY
>TRBD2|TRBV7-3
ASSLTPQSGSEQF
>-|TRBV14
ASSQVGEGGKLF